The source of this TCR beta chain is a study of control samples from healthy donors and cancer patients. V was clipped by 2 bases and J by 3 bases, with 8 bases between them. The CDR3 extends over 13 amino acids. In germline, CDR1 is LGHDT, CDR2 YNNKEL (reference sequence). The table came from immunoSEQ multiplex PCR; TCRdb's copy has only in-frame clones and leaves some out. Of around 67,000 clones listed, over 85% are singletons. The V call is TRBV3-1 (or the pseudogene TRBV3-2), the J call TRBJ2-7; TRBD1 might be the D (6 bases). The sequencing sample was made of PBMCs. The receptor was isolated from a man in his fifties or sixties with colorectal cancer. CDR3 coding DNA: TGTGCCAGCAGCCAACAGGGGTACTACGAGCAGTACTTC. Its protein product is CASSQQGYYEQYF.